In this sample, the clone carrying this T cell receptor beta chain turned up once. Antigen: not known. The sample comes from a study of CD8 T cells in Susac syndrome. CDR3 length: 16 residues. Germline V gives CDR1 GTSNPN, CDR2 SVGIG (reference sequence). V lost 2 bases and J 0 bases, leaving 11 bases between the germline ends. Notes on the study in general: Susac syndrome CD8+ repertoires were clonally expanded, most strongly in CD8+ TEMRA cells.

Random hexamers were used to reverse transcribe the RNA input (about 0.45 to 1 ug). MiXCR was run by TCRdb on the immunoSEQ multiplex PCR reads, yielding one entry per CDR3 protein. The sample lists about 130,000 distinct CDR3 sequences, around 95% occurring once. V and J are TRBV30 and TRBJ2-6; no definite D call. The sequencing input was CD8+ T cells from PBMCs. The clonotype was recovered from a human donor with Susac syndrome. In nucleotides, the CDR3 is TGTGCCTGGAGTACCCCCCATAGCTCTGGGGCCAACGTCCTGACTTTC. It codes for CAWSTPHSSGANVLTF.